Listed below are T cell receptor beta chains from one sample, sequenced in a study of shared clonotypes between healthy human individuals. Sequenced by immunoSEQ multiplex PCR; TCRdb stores in-frame clones only, minus some. The sample carries about 820,000 clones, 80% to 95% recorded once. Sequencing was performed on naive CD8+ T cells sorted from blood. The receptors derive from a man aged 25 to 40 in good health. Both conserved end residues are part of each CDR3. Fields, in order: V gene, clone size, D gene, J gene, CDR3 protein, CDR3 DNA. D genes are given only for firm matches. Size is stated for part of the rows, as once, few or many counts, or as a class when the clone is expanded.

>TRBV6-1|few|NA|TRBJ2-1
CASSDQGQRLYNEQFF
TGTGCCAGCAGTGACCAGGGACAACGTCTCTACAATGAGCAGTTCTTC
>TRBV5-5|NA|NA|TRBJ1-2
CASNLTPGETQYYYGYTF
TGTGCCAGCAACCTCACACCCGGGGAAACCCAATACTACTATGGCTACACCTTC
>TRBV27|NA|NA|TRBJ1-1
CASSFNPPGTDEAFF
TGTGCCAGCAGTTTTAACCCGCCCGGGACGGACGAAGCTTTCTTT
>TRBV7-9|NA|NA|TRBJ2-3
CASSTGGPVRSDTQYF
TGTGCCAGCAGTACTGGGGGGCCGGTGAGGTCCGATACGCAGTATTTT
>TRBV7-9|NA|NA|TRBJ2-1
CASSLARDEQFF
TGTGCCAGCAGCTTAGCGCGTGATGAGCAGTTCTTC
>TRBV7-9|once|NA|TRBJ2-5
CASSFAGAQETQYF
TGTGCCAGCAGCTTCGCGGGCGCCCAAGAGACCCAGTACTTC
>TRBV6-5|NA|NA|TRBJ1-1
CASSYSRENMNTEAFF
TGTGCCAGCAGTTACTCTAGGGAAAACATGAACACTGAAGCTTTCTTT
>TRBV9|NA|TRBD2|TRBJ2-3
CASSLTSAADTQYF
TGTGCCAGCAGCCTAACTAGCGCAGCAGATACGCAGTATTTT
>TRBV11-1|NA|TRBD1|TRBJ1-2
CASSTHGTGDAYGYTF
TGTGCCAGCAGCACACATGGGACAGGGGATGCCTATGGCTACACCTTC
>TRBV7-9|NA|TRBD2|TRBJ2-7
CASSPTSGRGAYEQYF
TGTGCCAGCAGTCCAACGAGCGGGAGAGGGGCCTACGAGCAGTACTTC